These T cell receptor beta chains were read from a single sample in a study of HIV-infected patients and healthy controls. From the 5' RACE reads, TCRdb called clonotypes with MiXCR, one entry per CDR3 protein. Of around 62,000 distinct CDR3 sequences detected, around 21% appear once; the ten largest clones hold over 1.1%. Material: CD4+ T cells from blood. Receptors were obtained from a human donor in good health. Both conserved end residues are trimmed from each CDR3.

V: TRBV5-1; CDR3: ASSFTVEAGELF
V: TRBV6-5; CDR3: ASSRSRGYNSPLH
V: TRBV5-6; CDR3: ASSLEQREETQY
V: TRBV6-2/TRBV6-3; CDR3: ASSYAGRGSTDTQY
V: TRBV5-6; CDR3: ASSYDPGQFHPYTEAF
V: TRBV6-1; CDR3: ASRPRERVTYEQY
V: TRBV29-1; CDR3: SGSGLYNEQF
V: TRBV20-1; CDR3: SASEGRGNSPLH
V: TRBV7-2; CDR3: ASSLRLAGVPGADTQY
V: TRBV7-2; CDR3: ASSSSRGTGLETQY
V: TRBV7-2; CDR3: ASSWYSSDTQY
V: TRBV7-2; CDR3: ASSLSGYTQY
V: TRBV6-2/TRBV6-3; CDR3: ASSSVGGSVNYGYT
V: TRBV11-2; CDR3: ASSPSVAGTDYEQY
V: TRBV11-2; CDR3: ASSFGGTQY
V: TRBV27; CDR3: ASSLFGVAGNQPQH
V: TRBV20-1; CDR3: SATTSTDTQY
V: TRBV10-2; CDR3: ASSEGTVLAKNIQY
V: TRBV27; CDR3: ASSRTSGNTIY
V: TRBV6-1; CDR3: ASGAAGTLNYGYT
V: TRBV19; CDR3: ASSVARGQPQH
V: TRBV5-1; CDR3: ASSSSSNTYNEQF
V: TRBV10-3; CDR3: AIKSQGSSYEQY
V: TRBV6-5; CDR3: ASSYNRVSSYEQY
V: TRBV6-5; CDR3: ASSSRTDLTNYLKGYT
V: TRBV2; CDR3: ASQGQASNTGELF
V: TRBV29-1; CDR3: SAGTGWGMNTEAF
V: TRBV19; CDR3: ASSIDVDEKLF
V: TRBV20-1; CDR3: SARDRRSADQPQH
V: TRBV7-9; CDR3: ASSLSRNTGELF
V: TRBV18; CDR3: ASSPEGGNQPQH
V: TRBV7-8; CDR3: ASSPTRGTEAF
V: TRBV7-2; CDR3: ASSPIAADGYT
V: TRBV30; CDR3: AWSQAGGMGTDTQY
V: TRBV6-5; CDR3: ASSNTRADTQY
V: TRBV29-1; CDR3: SAGTGPDYGYT
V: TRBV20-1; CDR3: SASPASGSIGTQY
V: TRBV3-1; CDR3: ASSQVSGRQETQY
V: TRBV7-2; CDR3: ASSLKGRQEQY
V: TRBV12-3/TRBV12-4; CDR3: ASSRYGYT
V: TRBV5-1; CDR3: ASSFEETQY
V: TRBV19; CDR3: ASSNLNYGYT
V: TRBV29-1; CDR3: SGGEAASGNTIY
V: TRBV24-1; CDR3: ATSAGSYEQY
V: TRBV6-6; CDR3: ASSYGGFRSYEQF